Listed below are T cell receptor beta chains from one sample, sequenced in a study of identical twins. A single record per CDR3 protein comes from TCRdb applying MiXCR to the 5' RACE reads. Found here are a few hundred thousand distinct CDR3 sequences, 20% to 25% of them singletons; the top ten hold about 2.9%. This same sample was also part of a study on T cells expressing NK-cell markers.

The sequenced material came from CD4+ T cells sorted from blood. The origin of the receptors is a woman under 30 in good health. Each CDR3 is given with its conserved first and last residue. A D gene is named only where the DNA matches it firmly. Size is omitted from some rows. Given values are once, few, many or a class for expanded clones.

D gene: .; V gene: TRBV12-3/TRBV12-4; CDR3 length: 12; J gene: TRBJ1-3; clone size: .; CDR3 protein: CASSPHGNTIYF; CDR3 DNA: TGTGCCAGCAGTCCACACGGAAACACCATATATTTT
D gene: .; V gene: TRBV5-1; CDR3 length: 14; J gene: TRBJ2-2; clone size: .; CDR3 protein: CASRVEGGAGELFF; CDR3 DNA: TGCGCCAGCAGGGTTGAAGGCGGCGCCGGGGAGCTGTTTTTT
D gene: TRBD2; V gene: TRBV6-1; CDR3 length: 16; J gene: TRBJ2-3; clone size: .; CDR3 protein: CASSDRASGEGETQYF; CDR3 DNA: TGTGCCAGCAGTGATAGGGCTAGCGGCGAGGGAGAAACGCAGTATTTT
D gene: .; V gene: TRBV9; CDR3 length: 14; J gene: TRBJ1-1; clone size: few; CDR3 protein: CASSVEAQNTEAFF; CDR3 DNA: TGTGCCAGCAGCGTAGAGGCGCAGAACACTGAAGCTTTCTTT
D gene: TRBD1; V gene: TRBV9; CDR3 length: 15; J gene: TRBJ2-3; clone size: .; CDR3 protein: CASSSDRGPSDTQYF; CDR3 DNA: TGTGCCAGCAGCTCTGACAGGGGGCCCTCAGATACGCAGTATTTT
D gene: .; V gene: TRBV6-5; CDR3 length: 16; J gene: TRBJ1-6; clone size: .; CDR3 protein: CASSYSQALGGSPLHF; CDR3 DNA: TGTGCCAGCAGTTACTCTCAGGCCTTAGGTGGTTCACCCCTCCACTTT
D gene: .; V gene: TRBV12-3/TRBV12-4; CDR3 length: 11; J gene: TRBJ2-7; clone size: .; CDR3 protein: CVSSSDYEQYF; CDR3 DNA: TGTGTCAGCAGTTCCGACTACGAGCAGTACTTC
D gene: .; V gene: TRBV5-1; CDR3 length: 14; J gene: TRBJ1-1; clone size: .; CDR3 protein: CASSLLGTGTEAFF; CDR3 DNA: TGCGCCAGCAGCTTGTTGGGGACGGGAACTGAAGCTTTCTTT
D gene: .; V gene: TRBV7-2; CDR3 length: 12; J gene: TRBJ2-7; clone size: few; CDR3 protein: CASSQLSGEQYF; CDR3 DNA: TGTGCCAGCAGCCAGCTTAGCGGAGAGCAGTACTTC
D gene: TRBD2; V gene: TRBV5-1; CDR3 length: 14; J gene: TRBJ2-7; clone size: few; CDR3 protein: CASRTSGANYEQYF; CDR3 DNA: TGCGCCAGCCGAACTAGCGGCGCCAACTACGAGCAGTACTTC
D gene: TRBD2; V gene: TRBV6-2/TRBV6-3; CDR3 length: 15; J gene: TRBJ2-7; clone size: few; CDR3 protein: CASRNLTSGIYEQYF; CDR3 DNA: TGTGCCAGCAGAAACCTGACTAGCGGGATTTACGAGCAGTACTTC
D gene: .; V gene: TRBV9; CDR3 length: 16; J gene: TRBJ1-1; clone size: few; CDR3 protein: CASSVDPGTANTEAFF; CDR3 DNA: TGTGCCAGCAGCGTAGACCCTGGGACGGCGAACACTGAAGCTTTCTTT
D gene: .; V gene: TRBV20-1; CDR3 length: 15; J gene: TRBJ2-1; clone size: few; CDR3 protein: CSARDTGRGYNEQFF; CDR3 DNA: TGCAGTGCTAGAGACACAGGGAGGGGTTACAATGAGCAGTTCTTC
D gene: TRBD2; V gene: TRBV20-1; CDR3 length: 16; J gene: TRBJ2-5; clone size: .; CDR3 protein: CSARGLAGGLQETQYF; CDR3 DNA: TGCAGTGCCCGGGGACTAGCGGGGGGGTTACAAGAGACCCAGTACTTC
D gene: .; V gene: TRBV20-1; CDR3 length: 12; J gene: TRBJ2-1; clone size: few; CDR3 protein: CSASRSGSEQFF; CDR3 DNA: TGCAGTGCTTCACGAAGTGGGTCTGAGCAGTTCTTC
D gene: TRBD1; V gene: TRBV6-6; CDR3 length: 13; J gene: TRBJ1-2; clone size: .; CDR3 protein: CASSTDRGGGYTF; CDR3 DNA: TGTGCCAGCAGTACGGACAGGGGGGGGGGCTACACCTTC
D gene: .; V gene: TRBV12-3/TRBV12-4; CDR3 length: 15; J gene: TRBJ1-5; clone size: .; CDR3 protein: CASSLAGHTYQPQHF; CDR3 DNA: TGTGCCAGCAGTTTGGCGGGACATACATATCAGCCCCAGCATTTT
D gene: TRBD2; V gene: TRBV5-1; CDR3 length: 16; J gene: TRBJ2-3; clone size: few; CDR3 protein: CASSDRTSGDTDTQYF; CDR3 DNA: TGCGCCAGCAGCGACCGGACTAGCGGGGACACAGATACGCAGTATTTT
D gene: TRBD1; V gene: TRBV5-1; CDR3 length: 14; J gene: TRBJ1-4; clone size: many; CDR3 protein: CASSLDRGIEKLFF; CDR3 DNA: TGCGCCAGCAGCTTGGACAGGGGAATTGAAAAACTGTTTTTT
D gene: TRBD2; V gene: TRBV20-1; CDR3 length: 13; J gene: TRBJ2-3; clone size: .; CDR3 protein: CSGGLAGADTQYF; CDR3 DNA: TGCAGTGGGGGACTAGCGGGGGCGGATACGCAGTATTTT
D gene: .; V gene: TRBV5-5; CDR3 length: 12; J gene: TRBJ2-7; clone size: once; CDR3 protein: CASSSWIGEQYF; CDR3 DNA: TGTGCCAGCAGCTCTTGGATCGGCGAGCAGTACTTC
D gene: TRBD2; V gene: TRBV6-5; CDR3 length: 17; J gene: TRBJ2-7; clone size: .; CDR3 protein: CASSLSTSGIVFVEQYF; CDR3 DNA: TGTGCCAGCAGTTTATCGACTAGCGGGATAGTATTCGTGGAGCAGTACTTC